The 26 T cell receptor beta chains below all came from one sample that was sequenced in a study of blood T cell repertoires in COVID-19. Clones were sequenced by immunoSEQ multiplex PCR, and TCRdb holds only the in-frame ones, with some missing. Here the sample spans about 92,000 clones, around 80% being singletons. The sample taken for sequencing was peripheral blood. These receptors were obtained from a man aged 45-60 years who had recovered from COVID-19.

J is TRBJ1-3 and V is TRBV12-3 or TRBV12-4; D is undetermined. The V gene lost 7 bases and the J gene lost 3 bases, with 7 bases spanning the gap. CDR3 length: 12 residues. The CDR3 coding sequence is TGTGCCAGCAAGAGTAGTGGAAACACCATATATTTT. This sequence encodes CASKSSGNTIYF.

V and J are TRBV5-8 and TRBJ2-5; D is possibly TRBD2 (5 bases). The ends were cut back, 7 bases at V and 6 bases at J, with 13 bases in the middle. The CDR3 consists of 12 residues. Germline V gene data show CDR1 as SGHTS and CDR2 as YDEGEE. The CDR3 region is CASGGTIKTQYF. The CDR3 region has the DNA TGTGCCAGCGGAGGAACAATCAAGACCCAGTACTTC.

This clone appeared a few times. V is TRBV7-2 and J is TRBJ1-1; possibly TRBD1 for D (5 bases). The CDR3 sequence is 11 residues long. Per germline, CDR1 SGHTA and CDR2 FQGNSA. V lost 4 bases to trimming and J lost 7 bases, with 7 bases between them. CDR3 region: CASSWDFEAFF. CDR3 sequence (DNA): TGTGCCAGCAGCTGGGACTTTGAAGCTTTCTTT.

The CDR3 sequence: CASSLFTGVTGELFF. The CDR3 nucleotides read TGCGCCAGCAGCTTGTTCACAGGGGTGACCGGGGAGCTGTTTTTT. The chain joins TRBV5-1 to TRBJ2-2; TRBD1 matches 7 bases. Germline CDR1 reads SGHRS; CDR2 reads YFSETQ. The CDR3 is 15 residues long. Unmatched junction bases numbered 5, after V lost 1 base and J lost 5 bases.

V usage is TRBV10-3 and J usage is TRBJ1-5; D possibly corresponds to TRBD1 (5 bases). V gave up 10 bases and J gave up 0 bases, with 10 bases separating them. From germline, CDR1 is ENHRY and CDR2 SYGVKD. The CDR3 covers 13 residues. CDR3: CASQGNSNQPQHF. The CDR3 coding sequence is TGTGCCAGCCAGGGAAATAGCAATCAGCCCCAGCATTTT.

This clone was seen a few times. The chain recombines TRBV5-6 with TRBJ2-2; D possibly corresponds to TRBD2 (6 bases). CDR1 SGHDT and CDR2 YYEEEE come from the germline V gene. The CDR3 is made up of 14 amino acids. V lost 4 bases to trimming and J lost 4 bases, with 11 bases between them. The CDR3 reads CASSGDWGTGELFF. The CDR3 DNA follows: TGTGCCAGCAGCGGGGACTGGGGCACCGGGGAGCTGTTTTTT. The full variable domain, rest sourced from reference TRBV5-6 and TRBJ2-2, is DAGVTQSPTHLIKTRGQQVTLRCSPKSGHDTVSWYQQALGQGPQFIFQYYEEEERQRGNFPDRFSGHQFPNYSSELNVNALLLGDSALYLCASSGDWGTGELFFGEGSRLTVL.

The rearrangement links TRBV9 to TRBJ2-2; D perhaps matches TRBD2 (6 bases). The CDR3 contains 14 residues. Germline CDR1 and CDR2: SGDLS and YYNGEE. V was trimmed by 0 bases and J by 3 bases, leaving 6 bases between them. The DNA for the CDR3 is TGTGCCAGCAGCGTAGCGGGGGACACCGGGGAGCTGTTTTTT. Translating it yields CASSVAGDTGELFF.

The gene calls are TRBV21-1 and TRBJ2-3; the listed D gene, TRBD2, was not tested against the DNA. TRBV21-1 is described as a pseudogene. The CDR3 is 16 residues long. Written as DNA, the CDR3 is TGTGCCAGCACCCTTTTTAGCGGGAGGGAGGGGGATACGCAGTATTTT. It codes for CASTLFSGREGDTQYF.

The chain links TRBV2 to TRBJ1-1; 8 bases match TRBD1. The V gene end was trimmed by 9 bases and the J gene end by 0 bases; junction bases not matched to a gene: 12. In germline, CDR1 is SNHLY, CDR2 FYNNEI. This CDR3 has 16 residues. The CDR3 nucleotides read TGTGCCAGAGGAATGGACAGGGCAGTAATGAACACTGAAGCTTTCTTT. Protein product: CARGMDRAVMNTEAFF.

The CDR3 loop reads CASTTDRYQPQHF. The CDR3 DNA follows: TGTGCCAGCACCACGGACAGATATCAGCCCCAGCATTTT. V and J are TRBV28 and TRBJ1-5, with a possible D match to TRBD1 (6 bases). The V gene's germline CDR1 is MDHEN and CDR2 SYDVKM. Trimming cost V 7 bases and J 5 bases, with 12 bases left between them. This CDR3 region has 13 residues.

The rearrangement links TRBV7-7 to TRBJ2-1; the match to TRBD2 covers 10 bases. Germline trimming cut 4 bases from V and 0 bases from J; bases unmatched to any gene: 12. Germline CDR1 and CDR2: SSHAT and FNYEAQ (reference sequence). CDR3 size: 19 residues. The CDR3 region is CASSSGGTSAWSSYNEQFF. The CDR3 region has the DNA TGTGCCAGCAGCTCTGGTGGGACTAGCGCGTGGAGCTCCTACAATGAGCAGTTCTTC.

This rearrangement joins TRBV5-4 to TRBJ2-1, with a tentative D call TRBD2 (6 bases). The CDR3 length is 15 residues. The V gene's germline CDR1 is SGHNT and CDR2 YYREEE (reference sequence). Trimming cost V 2 bases and J 4 bases, with 13 bases left between them. The CDR3 loop is CASSFGPSEYNEQFF. CDR3 DNA sequence: TGTGCCAGCAGCTTTGGGCCTAGCGAGTACAATGAGCAGTTCTTC.

The chain joins TRBV12-3 or TRBV12-4 to TRBJ1-1; D may be TRBD1 (5 bases). This CDR3 is 13 amino acids long. V was trimmed by 9 bases and J by 4 bases, leaving 15 bases between them. The DNA of the CDR3 is TGTGCCAGTCAAGGGGAAGCGATCACTGAAGCTTTCTTT. Encoded protein: CASQGEAITEAFF.

The chain recombines TRBV11-2 with TRBJ2-1, with TRBD2 matching over 11 bases. Germline CDR1 reads SGHAT; CDR2 reads FQNNGV. The CDR3 has 16 amino acids. V lost 2 bases and J lost 7; bases outside the gene matches: 7. CDR3 DNA: TGTGCCAGCAGCTTACTGGGCCTAGCGGGGGGAAATGAGCAGTTCTTC. Residues: CASSLLGLAGGNEQFF.

The V gene is TRBV5-1, the J gene TRBJ1-2, with D possibly matching TRBD1 (6 bases). Germline CDR1 is SGHRS and CDR2 is YFSETQ. The CDR3 consists of 14 residues. The ends were cut back, 4 bases at V and 4 bases at J, with 14 bases in the middle. The CDR3 loop reads CASSHWDKAYGYTF. For the CDR3, the DNA is TGCGCCAGCAGCCACTGGGACAAAGCCTATGGCTACACCTTC.

A few counts support this clone. This chain joins TRBV2 and TRBJ2-7; 10 nucleotides agree with TRBD1. V was pared by 8 bases and J by 3 bases, with 1 base of the junction left unmatched. The CDR3 consists of 12 residues. Germline CDR1 and CDR2: SNHLY and FYNNEI. The CDR3: CASGTGDYEQYF. CDR3 nucleotides: TGTGCCAGCGGGACAGGGGACTACGAGCAGTACTTC.

This sequence joins TRBV9 and TRBJ2-1; D gene ambiguous. Trimming took off 0 bases at V and 8 bases at J, with 6 bases between the two ends. The length of the CDR3 is 12 residues. The V gene's germline CDR1 is SGDLS and CDR2 YYNGEE. This chain's CDR3 is CASSVVQYEQFF. CDR3 in DNA: TGTGCCAGCAGCGTAGTCCAGTATGAGCAGTTCTTC.

The chain joins TRBV9 to TRBJ2-4; a weak D match, TRBD2 (6 bases). Germline V CDR1 and CDR2: SGDLS, YYNGEE. V was clipped by 0 bases and J by 5 bases, with 12 bases between them. The CDR3 is made up of 15 amino acids. This chain's CDR3 is CASSVATGVQNIQYF. The CDR3 coding sequence is TGTGCCAGCAGCGTAGCTACGGGGGTCCAAAACATTCAGTACTTC.

The rearrangement joins TRBV18 to TRBJ2-3; possible D gene TRBD2, 6 bases. The CDR3 runs 14 residues. Germline V gene sequence: CDR1 KGHSH, CDR2 LQKENI. V lost 3 bases to trimming and J lost 6 bases, with 13 bases between them. The CDR3 region is CASSPRGNGDTQYF. CDR3 coding DNA: TGTGCCAGCTCACCCCGGGGGAACGGGGATACGCAGTATTTT.

The chain carries TRBV24-1 and TRBJ1-2, with TRBD1 identical over 7 bases. The germline gives CDR1 KGHDR, CDR2 SFDVKD. V shed 5 bases and J 4 bases; nucleotides not matched to a gene: 3. The CDR3 length is 13 residues. CDR3 nucleotides: TGTGCCACCAGTGTTAGGACAGGCTATGGCTACACCTTC. The encoded protein is CATSVRTGYGYTF.

The chain has TRBV7-2 and TRBJ1-1, with D tentatively TRBD1 (5 bases). The germline V gene has CDR1 SGHTA and CDR2 FQGNSA. This CDR3 spans 15 amino acids. The ends were cut back, 1 base at V and 4 bases at J, with 13 bases in the middle. The CDR3 DNA reads as TGTGCCAGCAGCTTAGGAGGAGGGGCGGCCACTGAAGCTTTCTTT. Translated, it gives CASSLGGGAATEAFF.

V gene TRBV27 combines with J gene TRBJ1-2; 7 bases are shared with TRBD1. This CDR3 has 13 residues. V shed 3 bases, J shed 7 bases, and the junction held 5 bases outside the gene matches. Germline CDR1 and CDR2: MNHEY and SMNVEV (reference sequence). This chain's CDR3 is CASSLRQGSGYTF. Written as DNA, the CDR3 is TGTGCCAGCAGTTTGAGACAGGGAAGTGGCTACACCTTC.

The genes are TRBV27 and TRBJ1-2, with TRBD1 matching 8 bases. V lost 5 bases, J lost 0 bases, and 5 bases stayed unmatched. CDR3 length: 15 residues. The germline gives CDR1 MNHEY, CDR2 SMNVEV (reference sequence). CDR3 DNA: TGTGCCAGCAGTGCCGGACAGGGTGCTAACTATGGCTACACCTTC. It specifies CASSAGQGANYGYTF.

The CDR3 protein is CASSQAGTGVNGELFF. The CDR3 DNA follows: TGTGCCAGCAGCCAAGCCGGGACAGGGGTAAACGGGGAGCTGTTTTTT. V and J are TRBV3-1 (or the pseudogene TRBV3-2) and TRBJ2-2; the match to TRBD1 covers 10 bases. The CDR3 contains 16 residues. The V gene's germline CDR1 is LGHDT and CDR2 YNNKEL (reference sequence). J lost 7 bases, V lost 1 base, and 6 bases had no gene match.

This chain links TRBV7-9 with TRBJ2-7; 11 bases align to TRBD1. After removal of 3 bases from V and 5 bases from J, the junction contained 6 bases not matched to a gene. Per the germline V gene, CDR1 is SEHNR and CDR2 is FQNEAQ (reference sequence). This CDR3 contains 15 residues. This CDR3 is CASSFPGTGGNEQYF. The DNA of the CDR3 is TGTGCCAGCAGCTTCCCCGGGACAGGGGGGAACGAGCAGTACTTC.

This chain uses TRBV6-1 with TRBJ1-1; tentatively, D is TRBD1 (6 bases). Trimming pared 1 base from V and 1 base from J, leaving 7 bases between. Germline CDR1 MNHNS, CDR2 SASEGT. This CDR3 has 14 residues. DNA of the CDR3: TGTGCCAGCAGTGAAGGGACAGCGAACACTGAAGCTTTCTTT. Amino acids: CASSEGTANTEAFF.